A single sample is the source of the 32 T cell receptor beta chains below, sequenced in a study of blood T cells in healthy people across ages. Sample-barcoded 5' priming and a J-beta primer mix drove a second PCR of 7 to 11 cycles. MiXCR, applied by TCRdb to the 5' RACE reads, yields one record per CDR3 protein. The sample yields under 1,100,000 distinct CDR3 sequences, under 30% seen once. In addition, the sample was reused for a study of T cells of mothers and their children.

The sample comprised blood. These receptor sequences come from a girl between 2 and 10 years old in good health.

This clonotype occurred many times. This chain links TRBV5-5 with TRBJ2-5; D is tentatively TRBD1 or TRBD2 (5 bases each). Germline lookup yields CDR1 SGHKS and CDR2 YYEKEE (reference sequence). The CDR3 is made up of 13 amino acids. Trimming took off 4 bases at V and 8 bases at J, with 15 bases between the two ends. CDR3 sequence reads: CASSPNNGDTQYF. In DNA form, the CDR3 reads TGTGCCAGCAGCCCTAATAATGGGGACACCCAGTACTTC.

The CDR3 here is CASSFDAARNEQYF. The CDR3 coding sequence is TGTGCCAGCAGCTTCGACGCAGCGAGAAACGAGCAGTACTTC. The V and J genes are TRBV7-9 and TRBJ2-5; D is uncertain. The J call may be faulty, since TRBJ2-7 better matches the DNA end. There are 14 residues in the CDR3. Germline values: CDR1 SEHNR, CDR2 FQNEAQ (reference sequence).

This clonotype was observed once. The chain links TRBV12-3 or TRBV12-4 to TRBJ1-5, with D perhaps TRBD1 (6 bases). CDR3 length: 13 amino acids. Trimming removed 2 bases at V and 9 bases at J, with 11 bases between. CDR3 DNA: TGTGCCAGCAGTTTAATCGAACAGGGGCCCCAGCATTTT. Protein: CASSLIEQGPQHF.

This clonotype was seen a few times. The rearrangement joins TRBV6-6 to TRBJ2-7; either TRBD1 or TRBD2 may fit D (5 bases each). Germline loops: CDR1 MNHNY, CDR2 SVGAGI (reference sequence). The germline V and J ends were trimmed by 6 bases and 1 base, with 10 bases remaining between them. The CDR3 is 13 amino acids. CDR3 sequence: CASSRDVSYEQYF. In DNA, the CDR3 is TGTGCCAGCAGCCGGGACGTATCCTACGAGCAGTACTTC.

This clonotype was observed a few times. V gene TRBV5-1 combines with J gene TRBJ2-1; TRBD2 matches at 9 bases. The V segment lost 0 bases and the J segment 7 bases; nucleotides outside the gene matches: 14. Germline V gene data show CDR1 as SGHRS and CDR2 as YFSETQ. CDR3 length: 18 amino acids. DNA of the CDR3: TGCGCCAGCAGCTTGGAGGTGGCGGGAGGGCCTCTAAAAAATGAGCAGTTCTTC. Translated: CASSLEVAGGPLKNEQFF.

This clonotype appeared once. The rearrangement joins TRBV6-2 or TRBV6-3 to TRBJ2-1; D could derive from TRBD1 or TRBD2 (6 bases each). Trimming took off 4 bases at V and 10 bases at J, with 17 bases between the two ends. The CDR3 consists of 14 residues. The germline CDR1 and CDR2 sequences are MNHEY and SVGEGT. This CDR3 is CASSSLNRGQEQFF. The CDR3 DNA reads TGTGCCAGCAGTTCCCTCAATCGGGGGCAAGAGCAGTTCTTC.

This clonotype has only a few counts. This sequence joins TRBV6-2 or TRBV6-3 and TRBJ2-1, with D possibly being TRBD2 (6 bases). This CDR3 region has 13 residues. Germline V gene sequence: CDR1 MNHEY, CDR2 SVGEGT. Deletions cut 7 bases from V and 8 bases from J, with 15 bases between. CDR3: CASINRGYDEQFF. In DNA form, the CDR3 reads TGTGCCAGCATAAACCGGGGGTATGATGAGCAGTTCTTC.

The chain couples TRBV7-2 to TRBJ1-1; 7 bases fit TRBD1. The CDR3 is made up of 14 amino acids. Trimming cost V 5 bases and J 3 bases; bases outside gene matches: 6. Germline loops: CDR1 SGHTA, CDR2 FQGNSA. The CDR3 spells CASSQGQAHTEAFF. In DNA, the CDR3 is TGTGCCAGCAGCCAAGGACAGGCCCACACTGAAGCTTTCTTT. Together with reference TRBV7-2 and TRBJ1-1, the CDR3 gives the full variable domain: GAGVSQSPSNKVTEKGKDVELRCDPISGHTALYWYRQSLGQGLEFLIYFQGNSAPDKSGLPSDRFSAERTGGSVSTLTIQRTQQEDSAVYLCASSQGQAHTEAFFGQGTRLTVV.

This clonotype was detected only a few times. This rearrangement joins TRBV20-1 to TRBJ2-7; D may be TRBD1 (5 bases). Trimming removed 2 bases from V and 4 bases from J, with 12 bases in between. Germline V gene lookup returns CDR1 DFQATT and CDR2 SNEGSKA (reference sequence). CDR3 length: 13 residues. As DNA, the CDR3 is TGCAGTGCTAGAACCACAGGAGCGTACGAGCAGTACTTC. The encoded protein is CSARTTGAYEQYF.

This chain joins TRBV12-3 or TRBV12-4 and TRBJ2-6, with 7 nucleotides matching TRBD2. This CDR3 has 18 residues. The V segment lost 5 bases and the J segment 0 bases; nucleotides outside the gene matches: 10. The CDR3 here is CASSLGDGLDSGANVLTF. CDR3 DNA sequence: TGTGCCAGCAGTCTGGGAGACGGACTAGACTCTGGGGCCAACGTCCTGACTTTC.

In regard to this clonotype: At one end the junction does not follow the germline gene, possibly because of a read error. V is TRBV5-1 and J is TRBJ2-5; TRBD2 matches 8 bases. CDR1 is SGHRS and CDR2 is YFSETQ in the germline V gene. This CDR3 contains 15 residues. CDR3 amino acids: CASSLLTSVQETQCF. The CDR3 DNA is TGCGCCAGCAGCTTGTTGACTAGCGTCCAAGAGACCCAGTGCTTC.

The CDR3 spells CSARDSRGDEKLFF. The CDR3 nucleotides read TGCAGTGCTAGAGATAGCAGGGGTGATGAAAAACTGTTTTTT. V gene TRBV20-1 combines with J gene TRBJ1-4; maybe TRBD1 (6 bases). The CDR3 loop spans 14 amino acids. Germline CDR1 and CDR2: DFQATT and SNEGSKA (reference sequence). With 0 bases removed from V and 6 bases from J, the gap between germline ends came to 11 bases.

V gene TRBV29-1 combines with J gene TRBJ2-1, with D uncertain. Germline V gene data show CDR1 as SQVTM and CDR2 as ANQGSEA. The CDR3 runs to 11 residues. V lost 1 base and J 8 bases, leaving 6 bases between the germline ends. As DNA, the CDR3 is TGCAGCGTTGAAGGCGGCGATGAGCAGTTCTTC. It translates to CSVEGGDEQFF.

J is TRBJ1-4 and V is TRBV6-2 or TRBV6-3; D gene uncertain. Between the trimmed V and J ends, which lost 2 bases and 7 bases, there was a span of 11 bases. Per the germline V gene, CDR1 is MNHEY and CDR2 is SVGEGT. The CDR3 contains 14 residues. CDR3 sequence: CASSYQRYAEKLFF. CDR3 DNA: TGTGCCAGCAGTTACCAGAGATACGCTGAAAAACTGTTTTTT.

The V gene is TRBV4-3, the J gene TRBJ2-5, with TRBD2 matching 12 bases. The DNA matches TRBJ2-1 better at its end, which makes the J call doubtful. The CDR3 has 17 residues. CDR1 and CDR2 from the germline V gene are LGHNA and YSLEER. The CDR3 bases are TGCGCCAGCAGCCAAGATCTAGCGGGGGGGGGTTACAATGAGCAGTTCTTC. Its translation: CASSQDLAGGGYNEQFF.

The J gene is TRBJ2-5, the V gene TRBV7-9; 10 bases are shared with TRBD2. The germline V gene encodes CDR1 SEHNR and CDR2 FQNEAQ (reference sequence). The V and J ends lost 5 bases and 3 bases, in that order; junction bases with no gene match: 15. The CDR3 has 18 amino acids. CDR3 loop: CASSLPVKREGLEETQYF. The CDR3 nucleotides read TGTGCCAGCAGCCTTCCGGTTAAGCGGGAGGGCCTGGAAGAGACCCAGTACTTC.

This clonotype was observed many times. V and J are TRBV6-2 or TRBV6-3 and TRBJ2-2; D not resolved. Trimming removed 7 bases at V and 2 bases at J, with 2 bases between. This CDR3 has 11 amino acids. CDR1 MNHEY and CDR2 SVGEGT come from the germline V gene. In nucleotides, the CDR3 is TGTGCCAGCACCAACACCGGGGAGCTGTTTTTT. Amino acid sequence: CASTNTGELFF.

About this clonotype itself: One end of the junction does not line up with germline, which may come from a read error. V is TRBV7-9 and J is TRBJ2-5; 10 bases map to TRBD2. The V gene's germline CDR1 is SEHNR and CDR2 FQNEAQ (reference sequence). CDR3 size: 18 residues. CDR3 coding DNA: TGTGCCAGCAGCTTAGGTGCTAGCGGGAGAAGGGGGCAAGAGACCCAGAACTTC. Translated, it gives CASSLGASGRRGQETQNF.

This chain connects TRBV21-1 to TRBJ2-7. TRBV21-1 is a pseudogene. The length of the CDR3 is 12 residues. The CDR3: CASSKAYYEQYF. As DNA, the CDR3 is TGTGCCAGCAGCAAAGCCTACTACGAGCAGTACTTC.

This sequence joins TRBV25-1 and TRBJ2-5; D possibly matches TRBD1 or TRBD2 (6 bases each). V gave up 3 bases and J gave up 2 bases, with 13 bases separating them. The CDR3 sequence is 15 residues long. Per the germline V gene, CDR1 is MGHDK and CDR2 is SYGVNS. The DNA of the CDR3 is TGTGCCAGCAGTGATGGGGGCGGGGTACAAGAGACCCAGTACTTC. Amino acid sequence: CASSDGGGVQETQYF.

This chain connects TRBV5-6 to TRBJ2-1, with TRBD1 matching over 12 bases. The DNA end favors TRBJ2-5, so the J call may be wrong. Germline CDR1 and CDR2: SGHDT and YYEEEE. The CDR3 is 15 amino acids. CDR3 nucleotides: TGTGCCAGCAGCGGGACAGGGGGCGAGGAGGAGACCCAGTACTTC. Amino acids: CASSGTGGEEETQYF.

The genes are TRBV7-9 and TRBJ2-1; 8 bases agree with TRBD1. J lost 8 bases, V lost 4 bases, and 10 bases had no gene match. Germline CDR1 and CDR2: SEHNR and FQNEAQ (reference sequence). The CDR3 consists of 15 residues. Written as DNA, the CDR3 is TGTGCCAGCAGCTACGGACAGGGCCTCAGGGATGAGCAGTTCTTC. Translation: CASSYGQGLRDEQFF.

The gene calls are TRBV20-1 and TRBJ1-5; 7 bases map to TRBD1. CDR1 is DFQATT, CDR2 SNEGSKA, per germline (reference sequence). With 4 bases clipped from V and 3 bases from J, the junction kept 6 bases outside the gene matches. The CDR3 extends over 14 amino acids. This chain's CDR3 is CSAMGQFINQPQHF. The DNA for the CDR3 is TGCAGTGCTATGGGACAGTTTATCAATCAGCCCCAGCATTTT.

The genes are TRBV5-6 and TRBJ2-1; tentative D call: TRBD2 (8 bases). V shed 4 bases and J shed 8 bases, with 22 bases lying between them. The CDR3 covers 16 residues. Germline V gives CDR1 SGHDT, CDR2 YYEEEE. The CDR3 DNA reads as TGTGCCAGCAGCCCCCCCAAGGGACTAGGGGGCGATGAGCAGTTCTTC. Protein product: CASSPPKGLGGDEQFF.

This clonotype was counted only a few times. V and J are TRBV5-1 and TRBJ2-2; D unclear. This CDR3 has 12 residues. The V gene's germline CDR1 is SGHRS and CDR2 YFSETQ. V gave up 7 bases and J gave up 7 bases, with 11 bases separating them. CDR3 region: CASPGPRGELFF. As DNA, the CDR3 is TGCGCCAGCCCTGGGCCCCGCGGGGAGCTGTTTTTT.

The CDR3 coding sequence is TGCAGTGCTAGGTCAGGAGGTAGTTCACCCCTCCACTTT. Its protein is CSARSGGSSPLHF. V gene TRBV20-1 combines with J gene TRBJ1-6, with D hard to call. Germline lookup yields CDR1 DFQATT and CDR2 SNEGSKA (reference sequence). Trimming cost V 3 bases and J 9 bases, with 12 bases left between them. CDR3 length: 13 residues.

CDR3 loop: CASSLVGRGEKLFF. CDR3 nucleotide sequence: TGTGCCAGCAGTTTAGTGGGAAGGGGAGAAAAACTGTTTTTT. V usage is TRBV12-3 or TRBV12-4 and J usage is TRBJ1-4; weak D call: TRBD1 (5 bases). Trimming shortened V by 1 base and J by 8 bases, and 11 bases separated the two germline ends. The CDR3 length is 14 residues.

The chain uses TRBV5-1 and TRBJ2-5; the D gene is possibly TRBD1 (6 bases). The DNA end lines up better with TRBJ2-7; the J call may be wrong. The CDR3 has 15 residues. The V gene's germline CDR1 is SGHRS and CDR2 YFSETQ. CDR3 amino acids: CASSETGTPLNEQYF. As DNA, the CDR3 is TGCGCCAGCAGCGAAACAGGGACCCCCCTGAACGAGCAGTACTTC.

This clonotype was detected a few times. This chain connects TRBV11-2 to TRBJ2-5; D ambiguous. The ends were cut back, 2 bases at V and 4 bases at J, with 11 bases in the middle. The germline gives CDR1 SGHAT, CDR2 FQNNGV. The CDR3 has 14 residues. The chain's CDR3 is CASSLNPEAETQYF. The CDR3 DNA reads TGTGCCAGCAGCTTAAACCCAGAAGCAGAGACCCAGTACTTC.

The sample holds a few counts of this clonotype. The chain couples TRBV12-3 or TRBV12-4 to TRBJ2-1; the match to TRBD2 covers 9 bases. J lost 7 bases, V lost 7 bases, and 14 bases had no gene match. The length of the CDR3 is 16 residues. The CDR3 DNA reads TGTGCCAGCACCTTAAGGGGCGGGAGGGGGGCAAATGAGCAGTTCTTC. Translation: CASTLRGGRGANEQFF.

The table lists this clonotype with a few counts. This chain connects TRBV9 to TRBJ1-6; no definite D call. CDR1 SGDLS and CDR2 YYNGEE come from the germline V gene. The CDR3 is 12 residues long. Trimming removed 7 bases from V and 9 bases from J, with 11 bases in between. The chain's CDR3 is CASLDRLSPLHF. CDR3 bases: TGTGCCAGCCTGGATAGACTTTCACCCCTCCACTTT.

Only a few counts were recorded for this clonotype. This chain connects TRBV14 to TRBJ2-5; D might be TRBD2 (5 bases). CDR1 and CDR2 (germline): SGHDN, FVKESK. V lost 0 bases to trimming and J lost 4 bases, with 12 bases between them. This CDR3 has 15 residues. The CDR3, as DNA: TGTGCCAGCAGCCAAGATAGTTTTGAGGGAGAGACCCAGTACTTC. This gives the protein CASSQDSFEGETQYF.